A selection of T cell receptor beta chains follows, all from one sample in a study of blood T cell repertoires in COVID-19. Sequenced by immunoSEQ multiplex PCR; TCRdb stores in-frame clones only, minus some. The table lists some 180,000 clones, about 78% of them singletons. The sequenced sample was peripheral blood. The receptors originated from a woman in her forties or fifties with active or convalescent COVID-19. Both conserved end residues are trimmed from each CDR3.

j_call,v_call,cdr3_aa
TRBJ1-5,TRBV12-3/TRBV12-4,ASSFVGAQPQH
TRBJ2-6,TRBV27,ASSLSRTSGANVLT
TRBJ2-5,TRBV25-1,ASSDVVGGFDQETQY
TRBJ1-3,TRBV19,ASRDLGSSGNTIY
TRBJ1-1,TRBV7-8,ASRGRGEREAF
TRBJ2-5,TRBV25-1,ASSEILAGQETQY
TRBJ1-2,TRBV2,ASSVDSLYGYT
TRBJ2-5,TRBV6-2/TRBV6-3,ASSVTGGHGETQY
TRBJ2-3,TRBV19,ASSINQLAGGVDTQY
TRBJ1-5,TRBV19,ASSRTGGNNQPQH
TRBJ2-6,TRBV6-2/TRBV6-3,ASSPQGSWANVLT
TRBJ1-1,TRBV5-4,ASARQNTEAF
TRBJ1-2,TRBV11-2,ASSRDRFYGYT
TRBJ2-3,TRBV11-2,ASSLAVFTDTQY
TRBJ2-7,TRBV30,AWSAMTGYEQY
TRBJ2-5,TRBV7-2,ASSSLNGGETQY
TRBJ2-3,TRBV7-2,ASSRLAGAGADTQY
TRBJ2-7,TRBV11-2,ASRRTGTGTDEQY
TRBJ2-7,TRBV4-3,ASSQVTSGTEQY
TRBJ2-1,TRBV7-9,ASSLDTGYSYNEQF
TRBJ2-3,TRBV7-9,ASSLVGGVADTQY
TRBJ2-3,TRBV7-9,ASSPEGSSGRDTQY
TRBJ1-6,TRBV6-6,ASSYRGPPRSPLH
TRBJ2-5,TRBV30,ACGQGSDQETQY
TRBJ2-5,TRBV5-8,ASSSGTGGMRGETQY
TRBJ2-3,TRBV7-2,ASSLGASGGDTQY
TRBJ2-2,TRBV7-2,ASRIGLLTGELF
TRBJ1-3,TRBV30,ARQPLSSGNTIY
TRBJ1-1,TRBV9,ASSEQGGGTEAF
TRBJ2-1,TRBV30,AWRGSGSVNEQF
TRBJ2-1,TRBV6-5,ASTDDRGSYNEQF
TRBJ1-4,TRBV28,ASSPPGATNEKLF
TRBJ1-6,TRBV13,ASSSGQGAPSYNSPLH
TRBJ2-7,TRBV10-3,AISELEGSAYRY
TRBJ2-7,TRBV2,ASSEAKGLQY
TRBJ2-7,TRBV4-2,ASSYNRASYEQY
TRBJ1-1,TRBV30,AWSEGRGRQAF
TRBJ1-5,TRBV2,ASSVGGDQPQH
TRBJ1-1,TRBV14,ASSPLSGTQNTEAF
TRBJ2-6,TRBV7-3,ASKEGSGANVLT
TRBJ1-1,TRBV11-1,ASSLVRGNTEAF
TRBJ2-2,TRBV14,ASSLKPLSDREFGGELF
TRBJ1-1,TRBV11-3,ASSLDRNTEAF
TRBJ1-2,TRBV4-3,ASSQQQGANYGYT
TRBJ2-6,TRBV5-1,ASSWSSGANVLT
TRBJ1-4,TRBV30,AWNSGPNEKLF
TRBJ1-2,TRBV6-5,ASTGASDYT
TRBJ1-1,TRBV5-6,ASSLTREGAF
TRBJ1-2,TRBV7-9,ASSLANRANYGYT
TRBJ1-2,TRBV24-1,ATSSPGIEGYT
TRBJ2-7,TRBV9,ASSVGVGGGNEQY
TRBJ2-3,TRBV11-2,ASSLGGPTDTQY
TRBJ1-3,TRBV25-1,ASSEPGTGVNTIY
TRBJ1-3,TRBV7-2,ASSQAHFAGNTIY
TRBJ2-3,TRBV2,ASSREGATDTQY
TRBJ2-3,TRBV29-1,SVEPSSTDTQY
TRBJ2-7,TRBV7-9,ASSLDGGNYEQY